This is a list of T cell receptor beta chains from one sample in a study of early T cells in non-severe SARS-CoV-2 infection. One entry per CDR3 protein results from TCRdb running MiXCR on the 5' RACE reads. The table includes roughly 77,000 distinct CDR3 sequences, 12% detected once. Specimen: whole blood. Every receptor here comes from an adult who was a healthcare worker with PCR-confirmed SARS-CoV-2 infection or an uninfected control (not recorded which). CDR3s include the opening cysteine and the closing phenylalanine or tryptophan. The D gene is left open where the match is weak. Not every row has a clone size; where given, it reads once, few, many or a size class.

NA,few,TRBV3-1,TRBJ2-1,CASSQGSITYNEQFF,TGTGCCAGCAGCCAAGGCTCGATCACCTACAATGAGCAGTTCTTC
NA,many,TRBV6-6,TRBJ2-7,CASSSPRGQTNNLREQYF,TGTGCCAGCAGTTCCCCACGGGGGCAGACAAATAACCTACGAGAGCAGTACTTC
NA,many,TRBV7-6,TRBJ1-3,CASSLVRGPSGNTIYF,TGTGCCAGCAGCTTAGTCCGGGGCCCCTCTGGAAACACCATATATTTT
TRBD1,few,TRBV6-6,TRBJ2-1,CASSYRTGDNEQFF,TGTGCCAGCAGTTACCGGACAGGGGACAATGAGCAGTTCTTC
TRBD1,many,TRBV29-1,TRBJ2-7,CAVPGQYTYEQYF,TGCGCCGTCCCGGGACAGTATACCTACGAGCAGTACTTC
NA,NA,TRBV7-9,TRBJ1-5,CASSLDGQGRNQPQHF,TGTGCCAGCAGCTTAGATGGGCAGGGGAGGAATCAGCCCCAGCATTTT
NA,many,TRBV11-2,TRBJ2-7,CASSFQGIYEQYF,TGTGCCAGCAGCTTCCAGGGGATCTACGAGCAGTACTTC
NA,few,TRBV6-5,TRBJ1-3,CASRQGLGNTIYF,TGTGCCAGCAGGCAGGGGCTGGGGAACACCATATATTTT
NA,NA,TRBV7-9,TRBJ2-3,CASSLGATDTQYF,TGTGCCAGCAGCTTAGGAGCCACAGATACGCAGTATTTT
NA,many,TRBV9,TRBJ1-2,CASSVDGDYGYTF,TGTGCCAGCAGCGTAGATGGCGACTATGGCTACACCTTC
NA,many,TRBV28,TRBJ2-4,CASSLLGRTNIQYF,TGTGCCAGCAGTTTATTGGGCAGGACAAACATTCAGTACTTC
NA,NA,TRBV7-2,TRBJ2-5,CASSHGVGGGEETQYF,TGTGCCAGCAGCCATGGAGTAGGGGGTGGAGAAGAGACCCAGTACTTC
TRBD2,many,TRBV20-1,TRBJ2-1,CSAPRLAGTSREQFF,TGCAGTGCTCCCCGACTAGCGGGGACCTCACGAGAGCAGTTCTTC
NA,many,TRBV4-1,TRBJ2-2,CASSQSPRGPGELFF,TGCGCCAGCAGCCAATCCCCTAGGGGACCCGGGGAGCTGTTTTTT
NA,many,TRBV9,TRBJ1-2,CASSPSWGYKYGYTF,TGTGCCAGCAGCCCGTCTTGGGGGTACAAGTATGGCTACACCTTC
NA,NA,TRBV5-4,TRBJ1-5,CASSSWGSNQPQHF,TGTGCCAGCAGCTCATGGGGTAGCAATCAGCCCCAGCATTTT
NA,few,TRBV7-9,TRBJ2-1,CASSRTGTQSYNEQFF,TGTGCCAGCAGCAGAACCGGGACACAGTCCTACAATGAGCAGTTCTTC
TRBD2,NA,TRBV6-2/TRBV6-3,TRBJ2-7,CASREGGGRAYEQYF,TGTGCCAGCCGAGAGGGTGGCGGGAGGGCCTACGAGCAGTACTTC
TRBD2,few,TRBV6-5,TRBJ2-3,CASSYGTSSTDTQYF,TGTGCCAGCAGTTACGGGACTAGTAGCACAGATACGCAGTATTTT
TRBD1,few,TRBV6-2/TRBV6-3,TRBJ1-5,CASSSGTGPNQPQHF,TGTGCCAGCAGTTCCGGGACAGGCCCGAATCAGCCCCAGCATTTT
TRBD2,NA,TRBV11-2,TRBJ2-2,CASSSGLAGGYNTGELFF,TGTGCCAGCAGCTCGGGACTAGCGGGGGGCTACAACACCGGGGAGCTGTTTTTT
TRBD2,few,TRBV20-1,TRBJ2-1,CSAIRTSGTSYNEQFF,TGCAGTGCTATCCGGACTAGCGGGACCTCCTACAATGAGCAGTTCTTC
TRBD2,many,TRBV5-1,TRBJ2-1,CASSNGGNNEQFF,TGCGCCAGCAGCAACGGGGGGAACAATGAGCAGTTCTTC
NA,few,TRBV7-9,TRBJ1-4,CASSSEEEKLFF,TGTGCCAGCAGCTCGGAGGAGGAAAAACTGTTTTTT
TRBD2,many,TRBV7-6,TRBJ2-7,CASSFRTSGALYEQYF,TGTGCCAGCAGCTTCAGGACTAGCGGGGCCCTCTACGAGCAGTACTTC
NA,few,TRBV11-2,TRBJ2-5,CASSWGTGPQETQYF,TGTGCCAGCAGCTGGGGAACCGGGCCTCAAGAGACCCAGTACTTC